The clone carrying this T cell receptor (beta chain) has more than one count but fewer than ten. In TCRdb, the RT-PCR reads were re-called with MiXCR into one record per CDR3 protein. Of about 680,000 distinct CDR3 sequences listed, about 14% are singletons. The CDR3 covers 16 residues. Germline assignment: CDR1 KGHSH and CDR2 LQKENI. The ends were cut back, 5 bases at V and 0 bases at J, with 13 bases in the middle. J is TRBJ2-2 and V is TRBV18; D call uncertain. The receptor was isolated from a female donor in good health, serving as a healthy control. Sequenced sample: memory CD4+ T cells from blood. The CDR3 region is CASSFSDGPNTGELFF. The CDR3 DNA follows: TGTGCCAGCTCATTCTCGGACGGACCGAACACCGGGGAGCTGTTTTTT.